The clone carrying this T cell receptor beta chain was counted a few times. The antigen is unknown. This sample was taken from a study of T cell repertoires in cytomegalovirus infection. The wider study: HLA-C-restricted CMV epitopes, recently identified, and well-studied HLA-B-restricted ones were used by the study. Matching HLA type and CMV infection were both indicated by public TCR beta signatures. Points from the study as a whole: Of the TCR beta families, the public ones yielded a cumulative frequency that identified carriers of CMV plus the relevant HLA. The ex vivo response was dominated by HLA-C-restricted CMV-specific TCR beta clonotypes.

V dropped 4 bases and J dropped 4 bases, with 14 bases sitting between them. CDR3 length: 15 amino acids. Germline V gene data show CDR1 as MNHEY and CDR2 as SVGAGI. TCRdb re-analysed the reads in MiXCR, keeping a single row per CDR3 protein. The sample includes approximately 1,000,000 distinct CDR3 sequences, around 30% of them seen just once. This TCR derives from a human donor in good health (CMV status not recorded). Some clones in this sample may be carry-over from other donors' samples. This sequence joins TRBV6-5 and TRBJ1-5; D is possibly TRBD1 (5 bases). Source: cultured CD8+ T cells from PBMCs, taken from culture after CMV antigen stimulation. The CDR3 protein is CASSSRGEGNQPQHF. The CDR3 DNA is TGTGCCAGCAGTTCCCGGGGGGAGGGAAATCAGCCCCAGCATTTT.